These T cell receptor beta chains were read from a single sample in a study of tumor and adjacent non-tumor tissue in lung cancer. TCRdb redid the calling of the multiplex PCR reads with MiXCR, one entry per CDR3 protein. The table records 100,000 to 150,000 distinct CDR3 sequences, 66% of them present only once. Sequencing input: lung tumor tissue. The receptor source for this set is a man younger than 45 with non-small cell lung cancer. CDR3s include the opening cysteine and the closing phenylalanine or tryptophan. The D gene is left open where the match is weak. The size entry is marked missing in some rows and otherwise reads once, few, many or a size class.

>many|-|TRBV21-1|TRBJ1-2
CASSETEPPGYTF
TGTGCCAGCAGCGAGACGGAGCCCCCTGGCTACACCTTC
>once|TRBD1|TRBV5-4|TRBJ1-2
CASNLNVTGADGYTF
TGTGCCAGCAACTTGAATGTGACAGGGGCCGACGGCTACACCTTC
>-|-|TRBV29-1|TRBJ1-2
CSGGNRGGEGYTF
TGCAGCGGGGGGAATCGGGGTGGTGAGGGCTACACCTTC
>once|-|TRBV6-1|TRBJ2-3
CASSYREGDSDTWYF
TGTGCCAGCAGTTACCGGGAAGGGGACTCAGATACGTGGTATTTT
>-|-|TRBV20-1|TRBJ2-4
CSTRTDTKNIQYF
TGCAGTACTAGAACAGATACCAAGAACATTCAGTACTTC
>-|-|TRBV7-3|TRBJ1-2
CASSLTCGVLGGYTF
TGTGCCAGCAGCTTAACCTGCGGTGTCCTAGGTGGCTACACCTTC
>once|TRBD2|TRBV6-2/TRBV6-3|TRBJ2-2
CVSSDGGVAGKTGELFF
TGTGTCAGCAGTGACGGGGGGGTAGCGGGGAAAACCGGGGAGCTGTTTTTT
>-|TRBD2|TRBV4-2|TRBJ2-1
CDSSQVAGLSYNEQFF
TGTGACAGCAGCCAAGTAGCGGGTCTAAGCTACAATGAGCAGTTCTTC
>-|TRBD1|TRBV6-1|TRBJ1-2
CASIKGDSLNYGYTF
TGTGCCAGCATCAAAGGGGACAGCCTCAACTATGGCTACACCTTC
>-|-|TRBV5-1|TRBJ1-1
CASSLAGTQNTEAFF
TGCGCCAGCAGCTTGGCCGGGACACAGAACACTGAAGCTTTCTTT
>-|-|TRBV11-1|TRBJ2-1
CASQQKAPNEQFF
TGTGCCAGCCAACAGAAAGCCCCCAATGAGCAGTTCTTC
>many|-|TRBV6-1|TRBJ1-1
CASSEAWGLNTETFF
TGTGCCAGCAGTGAAGCTTGGGGTTTGAACACTGAAACTTTCTTT
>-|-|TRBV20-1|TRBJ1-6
CSARLAGDNYSPLHF
TGCAGTGCTAGACTGGCGGGCGACAATTATTCACCCCTCCACTTT
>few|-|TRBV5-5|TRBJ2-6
CASSFVASGANVLTF
TGTGCCAGCAGCTTTGTGGCCTCTGGGGCCAACGTCCTGACTTTC
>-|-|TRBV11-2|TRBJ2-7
CASSLGGYEHFF
TGTGCCAGCAGCTTAGGGGGTTACGAGCACTTCTTC
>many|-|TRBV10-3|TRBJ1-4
CAIGQESTNEKLFF
TGTGCCATCGGGCAGGAGTCAACTAATGAAAAACTGTTTTTT
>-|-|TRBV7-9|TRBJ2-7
CASSLAGKGLEQYF
TGTGCCAGCAGCTTAGCTGGAAAAGGGCTCGAGCAGTACTTC
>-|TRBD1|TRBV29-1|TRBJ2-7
CGARDSFSYKQYF
TGCGGCGCCCGGGACAGCTTCTCCTACAAGCAGTACTTC
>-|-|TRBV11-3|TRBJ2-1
CVSSPTPGNEQFF
TGTGTAAGCAGCCCCACGCCTGGCAATGAGCAGTTCTTC
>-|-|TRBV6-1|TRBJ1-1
CASSEVPNLGAEVLF
TGTGCCAGCAGTGAAGTACCGAATCTTGGGGCTGAAGTTCTCTTT
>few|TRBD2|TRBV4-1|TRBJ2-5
CASGQDRTLGGETQYF
TGCGCCAGCGGCCAAGATAGGACGCTGGGAGGGGAGACCCAGTACTTC
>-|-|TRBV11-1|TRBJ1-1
CASSQQELSIEAFF
TGTGCCAGCAGCCAACAGGAGTTGAGCATTGAAGCTTTCTTT
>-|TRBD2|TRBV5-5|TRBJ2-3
CASNLELAGGRDTQYF
TGTGCCAGCAACTTGGAGCTAGCGGGGGGGCGAGATACGCAATATTTT
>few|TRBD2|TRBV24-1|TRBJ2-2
CATSPLAGAPGRLFF
TGTGCCACCAGTCCCCTAGCGGGAGCGCCCGGGAGGCTGTTTTTT
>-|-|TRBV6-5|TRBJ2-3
CASSTRFESRKGNQPQYF
TGTGCCAGCAGTACTCGATTTGAGAGCCGCAAGGGCAATCAGCCCCAGTATTTT
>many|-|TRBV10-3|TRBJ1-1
CAISRTGNTEAFF
TGTGCCATCAGTCGGACGGGGAACACTGAAGCTTTCTTT
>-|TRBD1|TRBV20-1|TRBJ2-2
CSAAEQGSNTGELFF
TGCAGTGCTGCCGAACAGGGGTCCAACACCGGGGAGTTGTTTTTT
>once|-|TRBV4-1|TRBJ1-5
CASSQAPVTKEPRHF
TGCGCCAGCAGCCAAGCCCCGGTGACTAAAGAGCCCCGGCATTTT
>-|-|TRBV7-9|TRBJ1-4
CASSWGNEKLFF
TGTGCCAGCAGTTGGGGGAATGAAAAACTGTTTTTT
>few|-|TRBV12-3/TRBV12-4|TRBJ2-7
CASSPRGDSEQYF
TGTGCCAGCAGTCCTAGGGGGGATTCCGAGCAGTACTTC
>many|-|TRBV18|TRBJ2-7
CASSPPGSTYEQYF
TGTGCCAGCTCACCACCCGGCAGCACCTACGAGCAGTACTTC
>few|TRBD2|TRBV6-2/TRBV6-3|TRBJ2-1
CAILPIPAGASSYNEQFF
TGTGCCATCCTCCCGATCCCAGCGGGGGCCAGCTCCTACAATGAGCAGTTCTTC
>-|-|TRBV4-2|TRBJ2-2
CASSQDRDLSTGELFF
TGTGCCAGCAGCCAGGATAGGGACTTAAGCACCGGGGAGCTGTTTTTT
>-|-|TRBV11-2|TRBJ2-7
CASRRTSNHEQYF
TGTGCCAGCAGGCGAACGAGTAACCACGAGCAGTACTTC
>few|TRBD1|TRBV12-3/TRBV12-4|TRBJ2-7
CASSFRQGWYEQYF
TGTGCCAGCAGTTTCCGACAGGGGTGGTACGAGCAGTACTTC
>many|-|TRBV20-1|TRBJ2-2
CSARGLMQVANTGELFF
TGCAGTGCTAGAGGGCTCATGCAAGTCGCGAACACCGGGGAGCTGTTTTTT
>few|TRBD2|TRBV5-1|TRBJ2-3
CAGGGEAADTQYF
TGCGCCGGCGGGGGAGAAGCGGCAGATACGCAGTATTTT
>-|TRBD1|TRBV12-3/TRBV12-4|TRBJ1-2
CATTTGDSYDYTF
TGTGCCACCACGACAGGGGACTCCTATGATTACACCTTC
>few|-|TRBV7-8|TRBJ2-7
CASSLQETASYEQYF
TGTGCCAGCAGCCTACAGGAAACCGCCTCCTACGAGCAGTACTTC
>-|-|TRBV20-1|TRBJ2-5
CSAREGRQGEMGRTHYF
TGCAGTGCTAGAGAAGGGAGGCAGGGGGAGATGGGGCGGACCCACTACTTC
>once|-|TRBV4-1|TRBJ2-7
CASSQYEQGSTYEQYF
TGCGCCAGCAGCCAATATGAACAGGGAAGCACCTACGAGCAGTACTTC
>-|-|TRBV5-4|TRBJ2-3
CASSLAGSWADTQHF
TGTGCCAGCAGCTTGGCGGGGAGTTGGGCCGATACGCAACATTTT
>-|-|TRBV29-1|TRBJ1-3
CSVANSSGNTIYF
TGCAGCGTCGCCAACAGCTCTGGAAACACCATATATTTC
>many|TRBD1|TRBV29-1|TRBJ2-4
CSVRTGENIQYF
TGCAGCGTTCGGACAGGGGAAAACATTCAGTACTTC
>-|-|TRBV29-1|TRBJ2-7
CSVDTTSSGPYEQYF
TGCAGCGTCGATACAACTAGTTCCGGCCCCTACGAGCAGTACTTC
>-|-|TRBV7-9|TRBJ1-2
CAISPREGHGYTF
TGTGCCATTAGCCCACGGGAGGGGCATGGCTACACCTTT
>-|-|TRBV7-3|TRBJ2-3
CASSLTRLPPQYF
TGTGCCAGCAGCTTAACCCGGCTGCCCCCGCAGTATTTT
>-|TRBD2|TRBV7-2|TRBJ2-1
CASTPGLAGGNEQFF
TGTGCCAGCACCCCCGGACTAGCGGGGGGCAATGAGCAGTTCTTC
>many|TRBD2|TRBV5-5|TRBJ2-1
CASSLRLLADYNEQFF
TGTGCCAGCAGCTTGAGATTACTAGCGGATTACAATGAGCAGTTCTTC
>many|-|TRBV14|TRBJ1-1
CASSQETLRRAFF
TGTGCCAGCAGCCAAGAAACCCTTCGGCGGGCTTTCTTT
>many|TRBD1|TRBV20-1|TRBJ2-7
CSARGNRGASYEQYF
TGCAGTGCTAGAGGAAACAGGGGGGCCTCCTACGAGCAGTACTTC
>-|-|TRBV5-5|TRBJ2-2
CASGGVARGTGELFF
TGTGCCAGCGGGGGAGTAGCTCGTGGCACCGGGGAGCTGTTTTTT
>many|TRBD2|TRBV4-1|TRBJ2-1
CASSISQAGISYNEQFF
TGCGCCAGCAGCATTTCTCAAGCGGGAATTTCCTACAATGAGCAGTTCTTC
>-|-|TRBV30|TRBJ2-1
CAWSVDVYNEQFF
TGTGCCTGGAGTGTAGATGTTTACAATGAACAGTTCTTC
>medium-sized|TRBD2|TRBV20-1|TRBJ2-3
CSASSRGGGTDTQYF
TGCAGTGCTAGCTCCCGCGGGGGTGGGACAGATACGCAGTATTTT
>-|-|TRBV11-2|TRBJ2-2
CASSRLGHNTGELLF
TGTGCCAGCTCGAGACTGGGACACAACACCGGGGAGCTGCTTTTT